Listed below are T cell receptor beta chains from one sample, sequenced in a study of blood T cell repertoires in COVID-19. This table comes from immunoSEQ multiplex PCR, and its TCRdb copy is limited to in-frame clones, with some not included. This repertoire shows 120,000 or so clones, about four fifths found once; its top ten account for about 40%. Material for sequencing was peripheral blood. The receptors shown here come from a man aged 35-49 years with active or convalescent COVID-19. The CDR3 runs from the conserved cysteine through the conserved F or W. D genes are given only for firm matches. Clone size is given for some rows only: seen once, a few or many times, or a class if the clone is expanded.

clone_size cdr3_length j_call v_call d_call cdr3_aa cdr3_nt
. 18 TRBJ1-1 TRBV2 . CASSGLLLTGLMNTEAFF TGTGCCAGCAGCGGTTTACTCTTAACAGGGCTGATGAACACTGAAGCTTTCTTT
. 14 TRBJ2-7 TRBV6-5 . CASKRDTTDYEQYF TGTGCCAGCAAAAGGGACACGACGGACTACGAGCAGTACTTC
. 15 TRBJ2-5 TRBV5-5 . CASSHSAAPGETQYF TGTGCCAGCAGCCACTCGGCGGCCCCCGGGGAGACCCAGTACTTC
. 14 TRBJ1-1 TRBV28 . CASSVQQGLSEAFF TGTGCCAGCAGTGTCCAGCAGGGGCTGAGTGAAGCTTTCTTT
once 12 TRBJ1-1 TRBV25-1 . CASTSVNTEAFF TGTGCCAGCACCTCAGTGAACACTGAAGCTTTCTTT
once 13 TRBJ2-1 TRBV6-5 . CASSQGGWNEQFF TGTGCCAGCAGTCAGGGGGGATGGAATGAGCAGTTCTTC
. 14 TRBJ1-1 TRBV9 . CASSVGVEETEAFF TGTGCCAGCAGCGTAGGGGTAGAGGAAACTGAAGCTTTCTTT
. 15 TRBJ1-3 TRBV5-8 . CASGAYGYSGNTIYF TGTGCCAGCGGGGCGTACGGCTACTCTGGAAACACCATATATTTT
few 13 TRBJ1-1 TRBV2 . CASSEKPPSEAFF TGTGCCAGCAGTGAAAAGCCCCCCTCTGAAGCTTTCTTT
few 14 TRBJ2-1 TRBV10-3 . CAIKGGTLYNEQFF TGTGCCATCAAGGGGGGGACACTCTACAATGAGCAGTTCTTC
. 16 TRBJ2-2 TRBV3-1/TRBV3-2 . CASSPRLGAGVGELFF TGTGCCAGCAGCCCTCGCCTGGGAGCCGGGGTCGGGGAGCTGTTTTTT
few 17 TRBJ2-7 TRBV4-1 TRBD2 CASSQSLGSSGSYEQYF TGCGCCAGCAGCCAATCACTTGGCTCTAGCGGATCTTACGAGCAGTACTTC
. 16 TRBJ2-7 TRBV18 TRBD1 CASSPRSGTGAHEQYF TGTGCCAGCTCACCACGGTCCGGGACAGGGGCCCACGAGCAGTACTTC
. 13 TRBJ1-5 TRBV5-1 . CASSLSGDRPQHF TGCGCCAGCAGCTTGTCCGGGGATCGGCCCCAGCATTTT
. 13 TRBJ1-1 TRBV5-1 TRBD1 CASSSGTVGEAFF TGCGCCAGCAGTTCTGGGACAGTCGGTGAAGCTTTCTTT
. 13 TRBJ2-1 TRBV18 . CASSPPSQGEQFF TGTGCCAGCTCACCACCTTCGCAGGGTGAGCAGTTCTTC
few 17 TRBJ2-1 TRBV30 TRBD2 CAWDLGLAGIKKNEQFF TGTGCCTGGGATCTGGGACTAGCGGGAATAAAGAAGAATGAGCAGTTCTTC
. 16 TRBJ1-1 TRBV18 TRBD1 CASSPPPTGDPTEAFF TGTGCCAGCTCACCTCCCCCCACAGGGGATCCCACTGAAGCTTTCTTT
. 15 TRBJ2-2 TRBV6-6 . CASSSLTKNTGELFF TGTGCCAGCAGTTCATTGACTAAGAACACCGGGGAGCTGTTTTTT
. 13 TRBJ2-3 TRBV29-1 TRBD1 CSVETGAADTQYF TGCAGCGTGGAGACAGGGGCGGCAGATACGCAGTATTTT